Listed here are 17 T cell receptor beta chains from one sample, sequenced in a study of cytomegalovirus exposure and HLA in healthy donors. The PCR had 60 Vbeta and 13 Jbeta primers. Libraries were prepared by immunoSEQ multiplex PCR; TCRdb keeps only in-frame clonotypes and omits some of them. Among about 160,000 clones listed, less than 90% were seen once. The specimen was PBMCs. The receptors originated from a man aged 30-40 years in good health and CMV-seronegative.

Here the CDR3 DNA reads TGTGCCAGCAGTTGGGGACAGGGGAACTATGGCTACACCTTC. Residues: CASSWGQGNYGYTF. This chain connects TRBV27 to TRBJ1-2, with 10 positions matching TRBD1. The CDR3 is 14 amino acids. Germline trimming cut 4 bases from V and 2 bases from J; bases unmatched to any gene: 1. Germline-derived CDR1 and CDR2 are MNHEY and SMNVEV (reference sequence).

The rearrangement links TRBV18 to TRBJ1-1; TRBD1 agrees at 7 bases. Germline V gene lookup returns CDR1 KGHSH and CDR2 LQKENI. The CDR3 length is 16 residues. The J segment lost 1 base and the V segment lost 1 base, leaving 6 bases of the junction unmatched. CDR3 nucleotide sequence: TGTGCCAGCTCACCACATCCGGGACAGTGGAACACTGAAGCTTTCTTT. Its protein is CASSPHPGQWNTEAFF.

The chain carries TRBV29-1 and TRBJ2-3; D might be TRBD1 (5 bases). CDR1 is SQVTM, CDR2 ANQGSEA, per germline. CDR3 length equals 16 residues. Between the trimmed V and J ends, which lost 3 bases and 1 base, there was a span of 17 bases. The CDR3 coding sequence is TGCAGCGTTGATGGGCAGGCTGAAGGGGGCACAGATACGCAGTATTTT. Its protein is CSVDGQAEGGTDTQYF.

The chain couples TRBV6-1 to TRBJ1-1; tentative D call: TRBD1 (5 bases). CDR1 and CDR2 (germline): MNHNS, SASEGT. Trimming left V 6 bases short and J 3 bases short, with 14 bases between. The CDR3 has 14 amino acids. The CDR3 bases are TGTGCCAGCAGCCCCGGTGGGGGGGACACTGAAGCTTTCTTT. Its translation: CASSPGGGDTEAFF.

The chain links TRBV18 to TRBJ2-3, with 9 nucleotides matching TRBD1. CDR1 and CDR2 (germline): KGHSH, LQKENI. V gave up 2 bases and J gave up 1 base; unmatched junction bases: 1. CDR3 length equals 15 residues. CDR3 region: CASSPGTGRTDTQYF. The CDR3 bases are TGTGCCAGCTCACCAGGGACAGGGCGCACAGATACGCAGTATTTT.

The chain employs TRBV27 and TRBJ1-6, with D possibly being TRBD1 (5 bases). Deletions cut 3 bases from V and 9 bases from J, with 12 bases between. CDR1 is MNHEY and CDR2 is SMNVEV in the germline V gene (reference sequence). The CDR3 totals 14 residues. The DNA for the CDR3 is TGTGCCAGCAGTTTGGGGGGAAAAATTTCACCCCTCCACTTT. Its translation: CASSLGGKISPLHF.

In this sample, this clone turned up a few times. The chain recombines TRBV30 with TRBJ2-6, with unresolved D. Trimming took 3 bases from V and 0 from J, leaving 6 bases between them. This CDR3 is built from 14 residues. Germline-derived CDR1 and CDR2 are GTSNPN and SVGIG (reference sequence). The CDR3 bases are TGTGCCTGGAGAGCCAACTCTGGGGCCAACGTCCTGACTTTC. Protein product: CAWRANSGANVLTF. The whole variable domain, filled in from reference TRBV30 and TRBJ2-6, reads SQTIHQWPATLVQPVGSPLSLECTVEGTSNPNLYWYRQAAGRGLQLLFYSVGIGQISSEVPQNLSASRPQDRQFILSSKKLLLSDSGFYLCAWRANSGANVLTFGAGSRLTVL.

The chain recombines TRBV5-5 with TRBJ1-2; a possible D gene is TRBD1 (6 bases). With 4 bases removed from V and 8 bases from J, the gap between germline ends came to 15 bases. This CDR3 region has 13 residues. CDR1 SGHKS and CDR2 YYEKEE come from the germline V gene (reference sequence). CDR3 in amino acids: CASSVQGWDGYTF. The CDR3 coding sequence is TGTGCCAGCAGCGTACAGGGATGGGACGGCTACACCTTC.

Written as DNA, the CDR3 is TGTGCCAGCAGCGAACGACAGGGGGGTGGCTATGGCTACACCTTC. Amino acid sequence: CASSERQGGGYGYTF. The chain combines TRBV5-4 with TRBJ1-2; 9 bases map to TRBD1. Trimming at V came to 4 bases and at J to 4 bases, leaving 8 bases not matched to a gene. This CDR3 has 15 amino acids. CDR1 is SGHNT and CDR2 is YYREEE in the germline V gene (reference sequence). The variable domain in full, with the rest retrieved from reference TRBV5-4 and TRBJ1-2, is ETGVTQSPTHLIKTRGQQVTLRCSSQSGHNTVSWYQQALGQGPQFIFQYYREEENGRGNFPPRFSGLQFPNYSSELNVNALELDDSALYLCASSERQGGGYGYTFGSGTRLTVV.

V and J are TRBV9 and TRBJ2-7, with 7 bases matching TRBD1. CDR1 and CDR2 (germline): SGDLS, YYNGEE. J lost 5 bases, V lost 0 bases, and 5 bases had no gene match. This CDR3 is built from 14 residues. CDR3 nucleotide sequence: TGTGCCAGCAGCGTAGGTGACAGGGTCCACGAGCAGTACTTC. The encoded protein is CASSVGDRVHEQYF.

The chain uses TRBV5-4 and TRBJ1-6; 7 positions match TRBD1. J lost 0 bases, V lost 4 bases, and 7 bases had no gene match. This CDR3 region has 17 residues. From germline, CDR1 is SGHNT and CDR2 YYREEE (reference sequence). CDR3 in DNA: TGTGCCAGCAGCCCGGGACAGCGGAGCTCCTATAATTCACCCCTCCACTTT. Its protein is CASSPGQRSSYNSPLHF.

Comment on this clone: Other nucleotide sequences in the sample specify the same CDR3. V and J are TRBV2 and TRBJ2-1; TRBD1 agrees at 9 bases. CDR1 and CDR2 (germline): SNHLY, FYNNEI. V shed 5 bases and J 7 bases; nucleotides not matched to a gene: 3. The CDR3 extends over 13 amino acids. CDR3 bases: TGTGCCAGCAGTCTGACAGGGGGTAATGAGCAGTTCTTC. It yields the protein CASSLTGGNEQFF.

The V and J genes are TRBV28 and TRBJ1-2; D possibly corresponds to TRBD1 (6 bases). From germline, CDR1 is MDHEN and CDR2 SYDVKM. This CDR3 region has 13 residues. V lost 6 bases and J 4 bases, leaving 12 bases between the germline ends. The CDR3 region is CASRRDTFYGYTF. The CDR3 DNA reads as TGTGCCAGCAGAAGGGACACCTTCTATGGCTACACCTTC.

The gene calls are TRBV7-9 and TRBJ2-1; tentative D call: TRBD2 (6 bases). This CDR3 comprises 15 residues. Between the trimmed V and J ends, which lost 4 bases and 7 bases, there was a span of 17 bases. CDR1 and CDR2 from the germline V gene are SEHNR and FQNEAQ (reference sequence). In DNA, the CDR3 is TGTGCCAGCAGCTCACCCCGGGCCGCGGGGAATGAGCAGTTCTTC. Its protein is CASSSPRAAGNEQFF.

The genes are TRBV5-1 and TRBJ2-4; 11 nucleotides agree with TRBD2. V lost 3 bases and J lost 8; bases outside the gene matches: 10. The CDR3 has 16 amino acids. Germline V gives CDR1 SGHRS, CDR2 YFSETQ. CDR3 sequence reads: CASSSSTSGDQHIQYF. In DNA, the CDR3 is TGCGCCAGCAGCTCCTCGACTAGCGGGGACCAGCACATTCAGTACTTC. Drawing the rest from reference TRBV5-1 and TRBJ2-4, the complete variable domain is KAGVTQTPRYLIKTRGQQVTLSCSPISGHRSVSWYQQTPGQGLQFLFEYFSETQRNKGNFPGRFSGRQFSNSRSEMNVSTLELGDSALYLCASSSSTSGDQHIQYFGAGTRLSVL.

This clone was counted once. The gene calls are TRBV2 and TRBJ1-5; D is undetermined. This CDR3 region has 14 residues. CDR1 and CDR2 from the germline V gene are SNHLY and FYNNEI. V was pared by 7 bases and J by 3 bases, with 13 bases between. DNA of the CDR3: TGTGCCAGCAAGACGGGAAAGATCAATCAGCCCCAGCATTTT. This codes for CASKTGKINQPQHF.

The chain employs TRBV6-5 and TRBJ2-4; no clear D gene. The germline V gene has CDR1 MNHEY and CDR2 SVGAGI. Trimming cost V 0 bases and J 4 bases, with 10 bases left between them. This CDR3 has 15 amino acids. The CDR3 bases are TGTGCCAGCAGTTACTCTGTCGACACAAAAAACATTCAGTACTTC. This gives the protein CASSYSVDTKNIQYF.